This paragraph reports one TCR beta chain. Its antigen is unidentified. Germline CDR1 is SEHNR and CDR2 is FQNEAQ (reference sequence). V was clipped by 1 base and J by 10 bases; unmatched bases: 13. The CDR3 extends over 16 amino acids. These data are taken from a study of cytomegalovirus exposure and HLA in healthy donors. Study results and limitations: Usually a TCR sequence was rare, but some public TCRs were found in many donors. According to a subsequent analysis, TCR clusters identified in the first cohort showed a tendency to co-occur across the 110 or so validation repertoires. Three of the chains that were CMV-associated were confirmed in vitro to be specific for CMV antigens. The study labeled 180 or so TCR beta chains cytomegalovirus-associated.

Clones were sequenced by immunoSEQ multiplex PCR, and TCRdb holds only the in-frame ones, with some missing. The sample has about 130,000 clones; roughly 95% are singletons. The chain joins TRBV7-9 to TRBJ2-7; TRBD1 aligns across 10 bases. This TCR derives from a man younger than 30 in good health and CMV-seronegative. What was sequenced was PBMCs. CDR3 loop: CASSLEWGTGDSEQYF. The CDR3 DNA reads as TGTGCCAGCAGCTTAGAGTGGGGGACAGGGGATTCTGAACAGTACTTC.